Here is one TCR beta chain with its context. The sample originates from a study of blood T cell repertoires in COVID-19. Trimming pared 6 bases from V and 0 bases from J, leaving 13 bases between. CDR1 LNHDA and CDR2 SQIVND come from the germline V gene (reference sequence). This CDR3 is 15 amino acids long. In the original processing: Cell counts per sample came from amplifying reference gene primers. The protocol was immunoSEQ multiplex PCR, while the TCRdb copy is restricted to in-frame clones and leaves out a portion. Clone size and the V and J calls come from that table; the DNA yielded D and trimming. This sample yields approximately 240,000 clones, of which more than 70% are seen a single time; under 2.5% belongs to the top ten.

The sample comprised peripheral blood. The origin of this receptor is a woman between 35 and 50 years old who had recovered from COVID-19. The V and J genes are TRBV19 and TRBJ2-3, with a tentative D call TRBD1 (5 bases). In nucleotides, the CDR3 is TGTGCCAGTAGGGGATACAGGACGAGCACAGATACGCAGTATTTT. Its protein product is CASRGYRTSTDTQYF.